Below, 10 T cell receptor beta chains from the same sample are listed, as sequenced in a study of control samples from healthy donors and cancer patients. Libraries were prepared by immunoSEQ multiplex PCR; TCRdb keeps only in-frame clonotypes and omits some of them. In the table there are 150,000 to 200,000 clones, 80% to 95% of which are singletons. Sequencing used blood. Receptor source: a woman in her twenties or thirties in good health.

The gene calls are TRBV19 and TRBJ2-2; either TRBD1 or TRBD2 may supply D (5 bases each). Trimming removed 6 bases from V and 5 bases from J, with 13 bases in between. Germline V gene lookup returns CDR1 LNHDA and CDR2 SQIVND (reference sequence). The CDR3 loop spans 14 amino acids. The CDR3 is CASSLSGATGELFF. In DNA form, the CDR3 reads TGTGCCAGTAGCTTATCCGGGGCTACCGGGGAGCTGTTTTTT.

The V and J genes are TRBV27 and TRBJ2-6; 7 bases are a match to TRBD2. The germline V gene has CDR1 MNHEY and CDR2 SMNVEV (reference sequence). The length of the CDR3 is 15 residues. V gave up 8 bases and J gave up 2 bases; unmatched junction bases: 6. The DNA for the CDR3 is TGTGCCAGCCGACTGGGGGGGGCTGGGGCCAACGTCCTGACTTTC. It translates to CASRLGGAGANVLTF.

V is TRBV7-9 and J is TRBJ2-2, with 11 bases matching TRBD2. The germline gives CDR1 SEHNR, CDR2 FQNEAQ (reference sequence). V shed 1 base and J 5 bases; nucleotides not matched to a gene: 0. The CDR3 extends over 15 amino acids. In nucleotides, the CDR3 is TGTGCCAGCAGCTTAGGACTAGCGGGAACCGGGGAGCTGTTTTTT. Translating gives CASSLGLAGTGELFF.

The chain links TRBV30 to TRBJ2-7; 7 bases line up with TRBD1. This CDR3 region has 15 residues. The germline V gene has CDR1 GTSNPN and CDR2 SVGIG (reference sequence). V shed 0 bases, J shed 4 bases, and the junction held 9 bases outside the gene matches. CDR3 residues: CAWSVLEGGRYEQYF. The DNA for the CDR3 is TGTGCCTGGAGTGTACTTGAAGGGGGCAGATACGAGCAGTACTTC.

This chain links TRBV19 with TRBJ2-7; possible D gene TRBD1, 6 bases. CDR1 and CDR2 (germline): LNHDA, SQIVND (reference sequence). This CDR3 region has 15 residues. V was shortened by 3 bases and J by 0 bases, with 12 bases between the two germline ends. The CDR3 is CASSILGASSYEQYF. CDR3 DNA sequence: TGTGCCAGTAGTATTCTGGGGGCAAGCTCCTACGAGCAGTACTTC.

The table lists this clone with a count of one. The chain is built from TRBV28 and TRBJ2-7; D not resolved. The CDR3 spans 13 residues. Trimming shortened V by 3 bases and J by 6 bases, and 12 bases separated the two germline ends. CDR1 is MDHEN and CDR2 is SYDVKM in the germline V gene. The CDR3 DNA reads TGTGCCAGCAGTTTCTATGCTGTCCCCGAGCAGTACTTC. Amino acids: CASSFYAVPEQYF.

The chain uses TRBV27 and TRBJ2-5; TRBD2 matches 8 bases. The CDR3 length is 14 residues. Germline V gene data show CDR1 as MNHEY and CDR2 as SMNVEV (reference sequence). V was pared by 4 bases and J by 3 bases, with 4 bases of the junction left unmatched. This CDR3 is CASSWSGRKETQYF. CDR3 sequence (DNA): TGTGCCAGCAGTTGGAGCGGGAGAAAAGAGACCCAGTACTTC.

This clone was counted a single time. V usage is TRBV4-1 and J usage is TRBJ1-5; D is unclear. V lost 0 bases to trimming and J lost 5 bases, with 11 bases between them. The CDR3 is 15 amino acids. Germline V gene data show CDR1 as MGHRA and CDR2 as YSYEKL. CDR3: CASSQEAVNHQPQHF. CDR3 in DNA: TGCGCCAGCAGCCAAGAGGCGGTGAATCATCAGCCCCAGCATTTT.

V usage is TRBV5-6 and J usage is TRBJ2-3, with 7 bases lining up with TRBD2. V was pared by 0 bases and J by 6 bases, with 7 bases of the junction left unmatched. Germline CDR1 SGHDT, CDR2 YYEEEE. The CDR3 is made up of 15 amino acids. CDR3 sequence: CASSLASGGRDTQYF. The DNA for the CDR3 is TGTGCCAGCAGCTTGGCTAGCGGCGGCCGGGATACGCAGTATTTT.

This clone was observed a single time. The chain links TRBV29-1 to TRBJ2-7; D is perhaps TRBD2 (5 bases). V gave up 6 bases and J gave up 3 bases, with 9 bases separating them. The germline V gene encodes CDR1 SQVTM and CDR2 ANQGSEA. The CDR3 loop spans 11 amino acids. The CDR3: CSVERDYEQYF. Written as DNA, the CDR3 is TGCAGCGTGGAGAGGGACTACGAGCAGTACTTC.